What follows is one T cell receptor beta chain and its context. The sample belongs to a study of T cell changes during pregnancy in multiple sclerosis. CDR1 is SQVTM, CDR2 ANQGSEA, per germline. The junction had 7 bases not matched to a gene; V was cut back by 5 bases and J by 3 bases. This CDR3 has 13 amino acids. TCRdb keeps only in-frame clones here, not all; method: immunoSEQ multiplex PCR. The sample includes fewer than 45,000 clones, approximately 90% seen only once; the top ten take roughly 0.45%. The input for sequencing was CD4+ T cells from peripheral blood mononuclear cells, taken in the third trimester of pregnancy. The origin of this receptor is a female donor in good health, enrolled as a control in a pregnancy study. The chain has TRBV29-1 and TRBJ2-7; 7 bases line up with TRBD2. The CDR3 coding sequence is TGCAGCGTTTTGGGGACGGGAGGCTACGAGCAGTACTTC. As protein: CSVLGTGGYEQYF.